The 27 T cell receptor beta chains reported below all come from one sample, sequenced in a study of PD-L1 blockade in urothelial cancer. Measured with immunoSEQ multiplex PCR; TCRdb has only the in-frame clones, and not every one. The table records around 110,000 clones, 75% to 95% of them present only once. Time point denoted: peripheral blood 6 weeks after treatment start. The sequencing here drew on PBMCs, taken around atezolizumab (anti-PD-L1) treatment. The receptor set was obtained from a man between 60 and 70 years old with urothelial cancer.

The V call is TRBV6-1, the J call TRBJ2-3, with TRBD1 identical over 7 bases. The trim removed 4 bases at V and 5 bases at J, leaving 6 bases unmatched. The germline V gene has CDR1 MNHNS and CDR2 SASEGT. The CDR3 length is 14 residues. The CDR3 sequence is CASSARGQLDTQYF. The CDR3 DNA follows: TGTGCCAGCAGTGCAAGGGGGCAGTTAGATACGCAGTATTTT.

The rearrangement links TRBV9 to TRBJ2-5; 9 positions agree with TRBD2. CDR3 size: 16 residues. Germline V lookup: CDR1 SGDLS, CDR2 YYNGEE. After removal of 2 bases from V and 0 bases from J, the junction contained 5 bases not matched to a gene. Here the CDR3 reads CASSVYSGGHQETQYF. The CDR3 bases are TGTGCCAGCAGCGTTTATAGCGGGGGCCACCAAGAGACCCAGTACTTC.

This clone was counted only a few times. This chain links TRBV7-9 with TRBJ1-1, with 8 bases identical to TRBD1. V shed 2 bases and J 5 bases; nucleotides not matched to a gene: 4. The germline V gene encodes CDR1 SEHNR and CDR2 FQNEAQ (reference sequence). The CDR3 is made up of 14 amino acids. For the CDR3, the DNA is TGTGCCAGCAGCTTACCAGGGGGCGGAACTGAAGCTTTCTTT. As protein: CASSLPGGGTEAFF.

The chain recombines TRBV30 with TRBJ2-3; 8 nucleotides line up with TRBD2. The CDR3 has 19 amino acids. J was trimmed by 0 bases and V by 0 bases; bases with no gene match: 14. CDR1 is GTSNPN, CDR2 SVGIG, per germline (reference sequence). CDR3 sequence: CAWSVIWASGYTSTDTQYF. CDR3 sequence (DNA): TGTGCCTGGAGTGTAATCTGGGCTAGCGGGTATACTAGCACAGATACGCAGTATTTT. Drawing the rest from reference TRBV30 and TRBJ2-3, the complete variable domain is SQTIHQWPATLVQPVGSPLSLECTVEGTSNPNLYWYRQAAGRGLQLLFYSVGIGQISSEVPQNLSASRPQDRQFILSSKKLLLSDSGFYLCAWSVIWASGYTSTDTQYFGPGTRLTVL.

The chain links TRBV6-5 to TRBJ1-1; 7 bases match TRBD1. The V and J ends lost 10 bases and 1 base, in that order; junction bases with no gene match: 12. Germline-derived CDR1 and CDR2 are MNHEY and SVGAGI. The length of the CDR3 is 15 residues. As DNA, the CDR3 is TGTGCCACCAGGACAGGACAAGGGAGGAACACTGAAGCTTTCTTT. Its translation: CATRTGQGRNTEAFF.

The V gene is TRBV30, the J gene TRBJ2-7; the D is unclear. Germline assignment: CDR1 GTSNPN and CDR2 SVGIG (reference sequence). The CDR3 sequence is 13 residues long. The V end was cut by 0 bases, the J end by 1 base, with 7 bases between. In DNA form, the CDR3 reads TGTGCCTGGAGTGTACTGGTATCCTACGAGCAGTACTTC. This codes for CAWSVLVSYEQYF.

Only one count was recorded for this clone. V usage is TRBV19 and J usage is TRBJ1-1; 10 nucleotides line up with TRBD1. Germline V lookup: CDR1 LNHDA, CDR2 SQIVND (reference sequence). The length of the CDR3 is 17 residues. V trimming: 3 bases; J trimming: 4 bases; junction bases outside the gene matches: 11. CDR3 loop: CASSIPGTGAVGTEAFF. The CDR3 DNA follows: TGTGCCAGTAGTATTCCCGGGACAGGGGCGGTGGGCACTGAAGCTTTCTTT. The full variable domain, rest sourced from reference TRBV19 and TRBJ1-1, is DGGITQSPKYLFRKEGQNVTLSCEQNLNHDAMYWYRQDPGQGLRLIYYSQIVNDFQKGDIAEGYSVSREKKESFPLTVTSAQKNPTAFYLCASSIPGTGAVGTEAFFGQGTRLTVV.

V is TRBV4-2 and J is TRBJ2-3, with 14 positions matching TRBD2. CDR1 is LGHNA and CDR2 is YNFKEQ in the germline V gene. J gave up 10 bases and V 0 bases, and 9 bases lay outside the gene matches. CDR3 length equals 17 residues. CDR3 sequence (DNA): TGTGCCAGCAGCCAAGAGGGTAGGACTAGCGGGGGGATGCCGCAGTATTTT. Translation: CASSQEGRTSGGMPQYF.

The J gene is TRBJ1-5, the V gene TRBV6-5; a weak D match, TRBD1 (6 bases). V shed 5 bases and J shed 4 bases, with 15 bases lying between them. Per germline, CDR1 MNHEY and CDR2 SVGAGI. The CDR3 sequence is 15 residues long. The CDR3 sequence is CASSKTGFENQPQHF. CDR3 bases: TGTGCCAGCAGTAAAACAGGGTTTGAGAATCAGCCCCAGCATTTT.

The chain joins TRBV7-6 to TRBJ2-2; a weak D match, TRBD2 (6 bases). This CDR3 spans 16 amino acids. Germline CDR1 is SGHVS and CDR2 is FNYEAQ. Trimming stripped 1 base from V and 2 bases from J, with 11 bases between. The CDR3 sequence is CASSLVSGVNTGELFF. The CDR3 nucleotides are TGTGCCAGCAGCTTAGTGTCGGGGGTAAACACCGGGGAGCTGTTTTTT.

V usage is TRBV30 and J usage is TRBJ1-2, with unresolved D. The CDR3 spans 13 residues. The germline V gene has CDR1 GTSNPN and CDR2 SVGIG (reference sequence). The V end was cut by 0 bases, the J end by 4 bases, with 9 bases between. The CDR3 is CAWSVGDRYGYTF. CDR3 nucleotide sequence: TGTGCCTGGAGTGTCGGGGATCGCTATGGCTACACCTTC. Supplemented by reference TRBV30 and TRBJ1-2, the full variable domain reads SQTIHQWPATLVQPVGSPLSLECTVEGTSNPNLYWYRQAAGRGLQLLFYSVGIGQISSEVPQNLSASRPQDRQFILSSKKLLLSDSGFYLCAWSVGDRYGYTFGSGTRLTVV.

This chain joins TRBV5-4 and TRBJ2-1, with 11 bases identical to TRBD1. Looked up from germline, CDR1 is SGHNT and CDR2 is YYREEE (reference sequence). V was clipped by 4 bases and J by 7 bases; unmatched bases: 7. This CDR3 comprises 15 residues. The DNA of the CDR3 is TGTGCCAGCAGCCGGACAGGGGGCATTCGGAATGAGCAGTTCTTC. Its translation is CASSRTGGIRNEQFF.

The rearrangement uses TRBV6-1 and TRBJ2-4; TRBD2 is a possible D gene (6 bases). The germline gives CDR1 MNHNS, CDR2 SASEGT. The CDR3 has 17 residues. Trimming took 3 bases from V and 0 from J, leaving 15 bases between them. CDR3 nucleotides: TGTGCCAGCAGTGAGGTGACTAGTAACTTAGCCAAAAACATTCAGTACTTC. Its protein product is CASSEVTSNLAKNIQYF.

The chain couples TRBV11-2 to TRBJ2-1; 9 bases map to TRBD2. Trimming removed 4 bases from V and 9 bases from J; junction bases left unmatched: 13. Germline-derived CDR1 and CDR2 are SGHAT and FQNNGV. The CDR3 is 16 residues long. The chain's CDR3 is CASSSLRGRGSGEQFF. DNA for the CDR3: TGTGCCAGCAGCTCTCTTCGCGGGAGGGGAAGCGGTGAGCAGTTCTTC.

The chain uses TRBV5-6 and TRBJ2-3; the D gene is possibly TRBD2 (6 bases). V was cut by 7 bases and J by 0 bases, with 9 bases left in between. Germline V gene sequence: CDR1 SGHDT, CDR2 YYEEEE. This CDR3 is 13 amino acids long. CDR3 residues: CASHGGSTDTQYF. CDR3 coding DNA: TGTGCCAGCCATGGGGGGAGCACAGATACGCAGTATTTT. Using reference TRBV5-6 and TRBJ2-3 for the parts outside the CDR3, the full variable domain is DAGVTQSPTHLIKTRGQQVTLRCSPKSGHDTVSWYQQALGQGPQFIFQYYEEEERQRGNFPDRFSGHQFPNYSSELNVNALLLGDSALYLCASHGGSTDTQYFGPGTRLTVL.

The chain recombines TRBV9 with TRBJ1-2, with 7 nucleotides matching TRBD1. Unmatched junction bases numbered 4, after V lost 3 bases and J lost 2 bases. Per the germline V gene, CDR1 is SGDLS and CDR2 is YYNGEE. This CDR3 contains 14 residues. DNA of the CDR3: TGTGCCAGCAGCGGAACGACAGGGAACTATGGCTACACCTTC. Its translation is CASSGTTGNYGYTF.

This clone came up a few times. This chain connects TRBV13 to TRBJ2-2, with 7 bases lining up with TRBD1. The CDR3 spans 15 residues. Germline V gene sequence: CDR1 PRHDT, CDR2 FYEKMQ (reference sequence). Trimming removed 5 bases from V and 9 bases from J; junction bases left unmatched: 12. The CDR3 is CASSPAGQVVRELFF. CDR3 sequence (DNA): TGTGCCAGCAGCCCAGCCGGACAGGTTGTCAGGGAGCTGTTTTTT.

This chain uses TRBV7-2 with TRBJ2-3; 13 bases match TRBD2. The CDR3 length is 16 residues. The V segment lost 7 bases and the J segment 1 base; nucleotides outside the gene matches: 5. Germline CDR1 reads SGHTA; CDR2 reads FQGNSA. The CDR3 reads CASILAGGPGTDTQYF. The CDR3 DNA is TGTGCCAGCATACTAGCGGGAGGGCCGGGCACAGATACGCAGTATTTT. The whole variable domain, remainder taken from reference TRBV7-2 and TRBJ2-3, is GAGVSQSPSNKVTEKGKDVELRCDPISGHTALYWYRQSLGQGLEFLIYFQGNSAPDKSGLPSDRFSAERTGGSVSTLTIQRTQQEDSAVYLCASILAGGPGTDTQYFGPGTRLTVL.

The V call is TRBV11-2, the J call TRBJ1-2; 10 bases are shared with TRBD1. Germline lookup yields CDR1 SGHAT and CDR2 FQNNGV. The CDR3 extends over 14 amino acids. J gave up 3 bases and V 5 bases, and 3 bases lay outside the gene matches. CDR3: CASSPGTGDYGYTF. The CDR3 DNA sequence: TGTGCCAGCAGCCCCGGGACAGGGGACTATGGCTACACCTTC.

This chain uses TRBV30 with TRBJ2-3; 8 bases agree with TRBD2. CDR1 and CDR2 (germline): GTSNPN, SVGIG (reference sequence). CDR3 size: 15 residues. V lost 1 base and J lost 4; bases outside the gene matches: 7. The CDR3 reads CAWSGLAGWADTQYF. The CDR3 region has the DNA TGTGCCTGGAGTGGTCTAGCGGGTTGGGCAGATACGCAGTATTTT.

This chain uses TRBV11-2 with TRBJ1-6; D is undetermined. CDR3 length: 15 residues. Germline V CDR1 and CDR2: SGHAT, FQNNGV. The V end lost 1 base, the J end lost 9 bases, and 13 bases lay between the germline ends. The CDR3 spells CASSLGVGGPSPLHF. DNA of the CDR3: TGTGCCAGCAGCTTAGGCGTCGGAGGGCCTTCACCCCTCCACTTT.

The DNA for the CDR3 is TGCGCCAGCAGTGAGTCGGGGACTAGCGGGGGAGAGACCCAGTACTTC. Translating gives CASSESGTSGGETQYF. The V gene is TRBV10-1, the J gene TRBJ2-5; 14 positions match TRBD2. J was trimmed by 4 bases and V by 0 bases; bases with no gene match: 1. CDR1 is WNHNN, CDR2 SYGVQD, per germline (reference sequence). This CDR3 region has 16 residues.

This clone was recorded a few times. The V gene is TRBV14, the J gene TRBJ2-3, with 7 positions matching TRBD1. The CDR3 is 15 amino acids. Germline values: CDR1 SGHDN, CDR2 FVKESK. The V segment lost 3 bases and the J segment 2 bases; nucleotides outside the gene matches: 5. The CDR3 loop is CASSQAGTATDTQYF. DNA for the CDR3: TGTGCCAGCAGCCAGGCTGGGACAGCCACAGATACGCAGTATTTT. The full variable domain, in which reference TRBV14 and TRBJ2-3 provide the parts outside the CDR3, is EAGVTQFPSHSVIEKGQTVTLRCDPISGHDNLYWYRRVMGKEIKFLLHFVKESKQDESGMPNNRFLAERTGGTYSTLKVQPAELEDSGVYFCASSQAGTATDTQYFGPGTRLTVL.

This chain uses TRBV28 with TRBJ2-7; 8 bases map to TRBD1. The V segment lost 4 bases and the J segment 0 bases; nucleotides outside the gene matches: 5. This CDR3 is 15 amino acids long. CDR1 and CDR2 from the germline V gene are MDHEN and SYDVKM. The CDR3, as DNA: TGTGCCAGCAGTTCTACAGGGGGGTCCTCCTACGAGCAGTACTTC. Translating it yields CASSSTGGSSYEQYF. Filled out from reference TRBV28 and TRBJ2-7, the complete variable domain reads DVKVTQSSRYLVKRTGEKVFLECVQDMDHENMFWYRQDPGLGLRLIYFSYDVKMKEKGDIPEGYSVSREKKERFSLILESASTNQTSMYLCASSSTGGSSYEQYFGPGTRLTVT.

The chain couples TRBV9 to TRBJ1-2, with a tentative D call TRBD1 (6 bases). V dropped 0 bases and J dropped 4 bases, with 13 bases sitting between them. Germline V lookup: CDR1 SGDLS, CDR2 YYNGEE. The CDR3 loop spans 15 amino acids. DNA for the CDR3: TGTGCCAGCAGCGTAGCAGGCAGGGGATCCTATGGCTACACCTTC. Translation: CASSVAGRGSYGYTF.

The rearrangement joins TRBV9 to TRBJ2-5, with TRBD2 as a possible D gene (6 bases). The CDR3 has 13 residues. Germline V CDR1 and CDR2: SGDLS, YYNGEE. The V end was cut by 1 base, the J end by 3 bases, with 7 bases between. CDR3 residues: CASSVWGEETQYF. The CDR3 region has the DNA TGTGCCAGCAGCGTATGGGGGGAAGAGACCCAGTACTTC.

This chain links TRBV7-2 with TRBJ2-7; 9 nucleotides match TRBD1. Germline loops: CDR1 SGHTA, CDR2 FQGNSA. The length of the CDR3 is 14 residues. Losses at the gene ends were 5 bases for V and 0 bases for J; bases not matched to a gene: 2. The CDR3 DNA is TGTGCCAGCAGCAGACAGGGGGGCTCCTACGAGCAGTACTTC. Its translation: CASSRQGGSYEQYF.